One TCR beta chain is described in this entry. Libraries were prepared by immunoSEQ multiplex PCR; TCRdb keeps only in-frame clonotypes and omits some of them. Among roughly 190,000 clones listed, approximately 80% were seen once. In terms of age and location, participants ranged from about 18 to 100 years and lived in about 25 US areas. Self-reported history from a screening survey and questionnaire set each donor's cohort. The data are from a study of blood T cell repertoires in COVID-19. Sample: PBMCs or T cells enriched from blood (not recorded which). The receptor was isolated from a woman aged 55-70 years with acute COVID-19.

The CDR3 reads CASTPGQGNNQPQHF. The CDR3 DNA reads TGTGCCAGCACACCAGGACAGGGCAACAATCAGCCCCAGCATTTT. The chain joins TRBV6-5 to TRBJ1-5; TRBD1 agrees at 8 bases. The germline gives CDR1 MNHEY, CDR2 SVGAGI. J gave up 3 bases and V 7 bases, and 8 bases lay outside the gene matches. CDR3 length equals 15 residues.